This T cell receptor (beta chain) was captured in a study of CD8 T cells in ankylosing spondylitis. Study results and limitations: Ankylosing spondylitis blood appeared to carry a characteristic TCR beta motif of roughly 8 highly homologous variants.

MiXCR, applied by TCRdb to the 5' RACE reads, yields one record per CDR3 protein. The profile shows roughly 230,000 distinct CDR3 sequences, over 15% of them singletons. In this sample, this clonotype turned up a few times. Antigen specificity is unknown. Germline V gene sequence: CDR1 SGDLS, CDR2 YYNGEE. This CDR3 contains 15 residues. With 0 bases removed from V and 5 bases from J, the gap between germline ends came to 13 bases. Sequencing was carried out using blood, either unsorted or a sorted T cell fraction (not recorded which). V is TRBV9 and J is TRBJ2-3, with no clear D. This TCR was recovered from a male donor with ankylosing spondylitis or in good health (not recorded which). CDR3: CASSVDPISLDTQYF. The CDR3 DNA reads TGTGCCAGCAGCGTAGACCCCATTTCGCTAGATACGCAGTATTTT.